Listed here is a single T cell receptor beta chain. Other nucleotide sequences in the sample specify the same CDR3. Germline lookup yields CDR1 DFQATT and CDR2 SNEGSKA (reference sequence). V dropped 6 bases and J dropped 4; count of bases not matched to a gene: 2. This CDR3 has 11 residues. The data originate from a study of blood T cell repertoires in COVID-19. On the study more broadly: Collection of acute and convalescent COVID-19 samples took place in the United States, Italy and Spain. Sources were T cells, B-cell-depleted T cells, or PBMCs; the material itself was cDNA or gDNA.

Source study methods: Amplification from reference gene primers served as the basis for estimated nucleated cell counts. TCRdb's table, derived via immunoSEQ multiplex PCR, lists solely in-frame clones and lacks some. For V, J and clone size, that table is used; D and trimming come from the DNA. Among under 200,000 clones listed, about 88% were seen once. The chain is built from TRBV20-1 and TRBJ1-2, with 7 bases lining up with TRBD1. This sequence originates from a man in his forties with acute or convalescent COVID-19. Sequences were obtained from peripheral blood. Here the CDR3 reads CSARQGYGYTF. CDR3 DNA sequence: TGCAGTGCCCGACAGGGCTATGGCTACACCTTC.